Below are 29 T cell receptor beta chains sequenced from a single sample in a study of vaccination effects on CD4 cells after COVID-19 (dated by TCRdb to the early 2020s). In the ViraFEST assay, PBMC were stimulated with viral peptide pools, and antigen-specific CD4+ T cell clonotypes were then identified by expansion using TCR sequencing. After about 10 days of culture, CD4+ T cells were isolated with the EasySep CD4+ T cell isolation kit. Convalescent patients had PCR-confirmed SARS-CoV-2 infection between March and December 2020, before Alpha, Beta and Delta variants emerged in the United States. Each participant got two doses of an mRNA SARS-CoV-2 vaccine, either BNT162b2 or mRNA-1273. The method was the immunoSEQ multiplex PCR assay. TCRdb retrieved this table from immuneACCESS and kept in-frame rearrangements only. Not all clones are present; in checked studies, unresolved V genes account for under half, and no reason is known for the remainder. The sample yields around 15,000 clones; just over 75% were counted once. The ten largest clones add up to 15% to 20% of the sample.

These receptors' antigens are unknown. The specimen comprised CD4+ T cells from PBMCs cultured with SARS-CoV-2 spike peptides, sampled after COVID-19 vaccination. The sample's cell subset or site label is to be understood as: SARS-CoV-2 spike overlapping peptide pool stimulation. These receptors all come from a human donor who had a prior SARS-CoV-2 infection.

This chain links TRBV5-1 with TRBJ2-3; TRBD2 is a possible D gene (6 bases). V lost 1 base to trimming and J lost 4 bases, with 16 bases between them. Per the germline V gene, CDR1 is SGHRS and CDR2 is YFSETQ. The CDR3 sequence is 16 residues long. The CDR3 is CASSLLTAGSPDTQYF. The CDR3 coding sequence is TGCGCCAGCAGCTTGCTGACGGCGGGGTCACCAGATACGCAGTATTTT.

The chain couples TRBV19 to TRBJ1-4, with 10 bases lining up with TRBD1. Looked up from germline, CDR1 is LNHDA and CDR2 is SQIVND (reference sequence). J was trimmed by 5 bases and V by 4 bases; bases with no gene match: 7. The CDR3 contains 16 residues. CDR3 nucleotide sequence: TGTGCCAGTAGTAAGACAGGGGGCGCCGGAAATGAAAAACTGTTTTTT. Translation: CASSKTGGAGNEKLFF.

This clone appeared a single time. This chain links TRBV5-5 with TRBJ2-3; tentative D call: TRBD2 (5 bases). The CDR3 extends over 16 amino acids. Germline-derived CDR1 and CDR2 are SGHKS and YYEKEE (reference sequence). V was trimmed by 5 bases and J by 3 bases, leaving 19 bases between them. CDR3 amino acids: CASRAGPVFGTDTQYF. Written as DNA, the CDR3 is TGTGCCAGCAGGGCGGGCCCGGTATTTGGTACAGATACGCAGTATTTT.

This clone was recorded once. The V call is TRBV27, the J call TRBJ1-1; 8 bases agree with TRBD1. Germline lookup yields CDR1 MNHEY and CDR2 SMNVEV (reference sequence). V was clipped by 5 bases and J by 0 bases; unmatched bases: 23. The CDR3 has 21 residues. The chain's CDR3 is CASSPGTGLLGSKAMNTEAFF. The DNA for the CDR3 is TGTGCCAGCAGTCCCGGGACAGGCCTATTGGGTTCGAAGGCCATGAACACTGAAGCTTTCTTT.

This clone was counted between two and nine times. The chain employs TRBV30 and TRBJ1-1; D unresolved. Germline values: CDR1 GTSNPN, CDR2 SVGIG (reference sequence). The CDR3 spans 13 residues. The germline V and J ends were trimmed by 3 bases and 6 bases, with 14 bases remaining between them. DNA for the CDR3: TGTGCCTGGAGAATTCCTCTTCCCGCTGAAGCTTTCTTT. Translated, it gives CAWRIPLPAEAFF.

This clone appeared a single time. V gene TRBV29-1 combines with J gene TRBJ1-4; TRBD1 is a possible D gene (5 bases). The CDR3 extends over 14 amino acids. The V and J ends lost 1 base and 8 bases respectively, with 14 bases between them. CDR1 and CDR2 from the germline V gene are SQVTM and ANQGSEA. This chain's CDR3 is CSVEGSRGGEKLFF. The CDR3 region has the DNA TGCAGCGTTGAAGGATCGAGGGGTGGAGAAAAACTGTTTTTT.

This clone has a handful of counts. The chain joins TRBV3-1 (or the pseudogene TRBV3-2) to TRBJ2-3; no clear D. This CDR3 is 15 amino acids long. Trimming took 2 bases from V and 0 from J, leaving 9 bases between them. The germline gives CDR1 LGHDT, CDR2 YNNKEL (reference sequence). CDR3 sequence: CASSQIGTSTDTQYF. CDR3 DNA: TGTGCCAGCAGCCAAATAGGAACTAGCACAGATACGCAGTATTTT.

J is TRBJ2-7 and V is TRBV11-2; 10 bases line up with TRBD1. V dropped 5 bases and J dropped 5; count of bases not matched to a gene: 9. The germline V gene has CDR1 SGHAT and CDR2 FQNNGV. This CDR3 is built from 15 residues. The CDR3 DNA reads TGTGCCAGCAGCCAAAAGGGACAGGGGCTTGACGAGCAGTACTTC. Amino acid sequence: CASSQKGQGLDEQYF.

The genes are TRBV5-1 and TRBJ2-3; D perhaps matches TRBD2 (5 bases). V dropped 0 bases and J dropped 1 base, with 12 bases sitting between them. The CDR3 has 16 amino acids. Germline lookup yields CDR1 SGHRS and CDR2 YFSETQ. CDR3 in amino acids: CASSLGPSRGTDTQYF. The CDR3 region has the DNA TGCGCCAGCAGCTTGGGTCCCTCGCGGGGCACAGATACGCAGTATTTT.

CDR3 DNA sequence: TGTGCCAGCTCACCAGAGAGGGGGGCAGATACGCAGTATTTT. Translation gives CASSPERGADTQYF. This chain links TRBV18 with TRBJ2-3, with D perhaps matching TRBD1 or TRBD2 (6 bases each). CDR1 is KGHSH and CDR2 is LQKENI in the germline V gene. The CDR3 runs 14 residues. With 2 bases removed from V and 4 bases from J, the gap between germline ends came to 10 bases.

V is TRBV3-1 (or the pseudogene TRBV3-2) and J is TRBJ2-7, with a possible D match to TRBD2 (5 bases). CDR1 is LGHDT, CDR2 YNNKEL, per germline (reference sequence). V shed 3 bases and J shed 7 bases, with 13 bases lying between them. This CDR3 is built from 13 residues. The CDR3: CASSQTASGEQYF. The CDR3 DNA is TGTGCCAGCAGCCAGACGGCCTCGGGGGAGCAGTACTTC.

The chain has TRBV4-3 and TRBJ1-3; unclear D gene. Germline values: CDR1 LGHNA, CDR2 YSLEER. With 2 bases removed from V and 1 base from J, the gap between germline ends came to 3 bases. This CDR3 is built from 13 residues. The CDR3 DNA reads as TGCGCCAGCAGCCAATGGTCTGGAAACACCATATATTTT. Encoded protein: CASSQWSGNTIYF.

The chain carries TRBV11-3 and TRBJ2-5, with D maybe TRBD1 (6 bases). V was shortened by 6 bases and J by 4 bases, with 18 bases between the two germline ends. Germline V gives CDR1 SGHNT, CDR2 YENEEA. The CDR3 spans 15 residues. The CDR3 here is CASRGPGVGGETQYF. CDR3 bases: TGTGCCAGCAGGGGGCCAGGGGTTGGGGGAGAGACCCAGTACTTC. Full variable domain (remainder filled in from reference TRBV11-3 and TRBJ2-5): EAGVVQSPRYKIIEKKQPVAFWCNPISGHNTLYWYLQNLGQGPELLIRYENEEAVDDSQLPKDRFSAERLKGVDSTLKIQPAELGDSAVYLCASRGPGVGGETQYFGPGTRLLVL.

V is TRBV3-1 (or the pseudogene TRBV3-2) and J is TRBJ2-3; perhaps TRBD1 as D (5 bases). CDR3 length: 12 residues. Per the germline V gene, CDR1 is LGHDT and CDR2 is YNNKEL (reference sequence). The V end lost 4 bases, the J end lost 8 bases, and 10 bases lay between the germline ends. Here the CDR3 DNA reads TGTGCCAGCAGCCCCAGGGTTAGTACGCAGTATTTT. Translation gives CASSPRVSTQYF.

The chain joins TRBV15 to TRBJ2-7; a weak D match, TRBD2 (6 bases). CDR1 is LNHNV and CDR2 is YYDKDF in the germline V gene (reference sequence). The CDR3 has 15 amino acids. The germline V and J ends were trimmed by 4 bases and 6 bases, with 19 bases remaining between them. The CDR3 spells CATSTSGGGVREQYF. CDR3 bases: TGTGCCACCAGCACATCCGGGGGTGGGGTACGCGAGCAGTACTTC.

The chain joins TRBV7-9 to TRBJ2-3; D could derive from TRBD1 or TRBD2 (5 bases each). Germline lookup yields CDR1 SEHNR and CDR2 FQNEAQ (reference sequence). Trimming took 4 bases from V and 6 from J, leaving 20 bases between them. The CDR3 covers 16 residues. CDR3 loop: CASSSRVNPEGDTQYF. The CDR3 region has the DNA TGTGCCAGCAGCTCTAGAGTGAATCCTGAGGGGGATACGCAGTATTTT.

The chain combines TRBV2 with TRBJ2-4; D is possibly TRBD1 or TRBD2 (6 bases each). This CDR3 comprises 15 residues. Looked up from germline, CDR1 is SNHLY and CDR2 is FYNNEI. Trimming removed 1 base at V and 9 bases at J, with 16 bases between. CDR3 region: CASSEVTGPGGIQYF. The CDR3 DNA is TGTGCCAGCAGTGAAGTCACAGGGCCCGGGGGCATTCAGTACTTC. Drawing the rest from reference TRBV2 and TRBJ2-4, the complete variable domain is EPEVTQTPSHQVTQMGQEVILRCVPISNHLYFYWYRQILGQKVEFLVSFYNNEISEKSEIFDDQFSVERPDGSNFTLKIRSTKLEDSAMYFCASSEVTGPGGIQYFGAGTRLSVL.

The V gene is TRBV11-3, the J gene TRBJ2-1, with 15 bases aligning to TRBD2. The V and J ends lost 4 bases and 1 base, in that order; junction bases with no gene match: 11. Germline V gene lookup returns CDR1 SGHNT and CDR2 YENEEA. The CDR3 runs 20 residues. CDR3 bases: TGTGCCAGCAGCTCGCCGGGACTAGCGGGAGGACTTAGGTCCTACAATGAGCAGTTCTTC. The encoded protein is CASSSPGLAGGLRSYNEQFF.

This clone was detected a few times. The V call is TRBV6-1, the J call TRBJ2-2; the D gene is possibly TRBD2 (7 bases). The CDR3 contains 16 residues. V gave up 2 bases and J gave up 4 bases, with 14 bases separating them. Per germline, CDR1 MNHNS and CDR2 SASEGT. The CDR3 sequence: CASSEYGGGGTGELFF. CDR3 DNA: TGTGCCAGCAGTGAATATGGGGGAGGGGGCACCGGGGAGCTGTTTTTT.

V gene TRBV7-2 combines with J gene TRBJ2-3; weak D call: TRBD2 (7 bases). From germline, CDR1 is SGHTA and CDR2 FQGNSA. Trimming shortened V by 2 bases and J by 2 bases, and 17 bases separated the two germline ends. The CDR3 spans 17 residues. For the CDR3, the DNA is TGTGCCAGCAGCTTACAGCGTGCGGGGGCCTCCACAGATACGCAGTATTTT. As protein: CASSLQRAGASTDTQYF.

This rearrangement joins TRBV9 to TRBJ2-2, with a tentative D call TRBD2 (6 bases). CDR1 is SGDLS, CDR2 YYNGEE, per germline. Trimming cost V 5 bases and J 5 bases, with 19 bases left between them. The CDR3 is made up of 16 amino acids. The CDR3 loop reads CASSGGLLARTGELFF. CDR3 nucleotide sequence: TGTGCCAGCAGTGGAGGACTATTAGCAAGGACCGGGGAGCTGTTTTTT.

The V call is TRBV6-5, the J call TRBJ1-5; no clear D. This CDR3 contains 14 residues. V lost 2 bases and J 6 bases, leaving 11 bases between the germline ends. Germline values: CDR1 MNHEY, CDR2 SVGAGI. CDR3 amino acids: CASSYERTGQPQHF. DNA for the CDR3: TGTGCCAGCAGTTACGAGAGGACGGGTCAGCCCCAGCATTTT.

The chain has TRBV7-2 and TRBJ2-3, with TRBD2 identical over 8 bases. Germline loops: CDR1 SGHTA, CDR2 FQGNSA. The junction had 13 bases not matched to a gene; V was cut back by 7 bases and J by 7 bases. The CDR3 is made up of 15 amino acids. This chain's CDR3 is CASTLSGLAGNTQYF. In DNA, the CDR3 is TGTGCCAGCACCCTTAGTGGGCTAGCGGGTAATACGCAGTATTTT.

The V call is TRBV7-3, the J call TRBJ1-2, with D perhaps TRBD1 (5 bases). The CDR3 runs to 14 residues. Germline values: CDR1 SGHTA, CDR2 FQGTGA. V was cut by 2 bases and J by 4 bases, with 11 bases left in between. The CDR3 sequence is CASSLGAGGYGYTF. CDR3 coding DNA: TGTGCCAGCAGCTTAGGGGCAGGAGGCTATGGCTACACCTTC.

The chain combines TRBV7-9 with TRBJ2-5; the D gene is possibly TRBD1 (8 bases). This CDR3 comprises 17 residues. V lost 5 bases to trimming and J lost 4 bases, with 23 bases between them. Germline loops: CDR1 SEHNR, CDR2 FQNEAQ (reference sequence). The CDR3 DNA reads as TGTGCCAGCAGCCTCAACCAACAGGGGGGGGATTTAGAGACCCAGTACTTC. Protein product: CASSLNQQGGDLETQYF.

The gene calls are TRBV5-4 and TRBJ2-1; possibly TRBD2 for D (6 bases). The germline gives CDR1 SGHNT, CDR2 YYREEE (reference sequence). The CDR3 totals 15 residues. V was pared by 2 bases and J by 4 bases, with 13 bases between. The CDR3 spells CASSLILALYNEQFF. The DNA of the CDR3 is TGTGCCAGCAGCTTAATTCTAGCGCTTTACAATGAGCAGTTCTTC. Based on the CDR3 plus reference TRBV5-4 and TRBJ2-1, the full variable domain is ETGVTQSPTHLIKTRGQQVTLRCSSQSGHNTVSWYQQALGQGPQFIFQYYREEENGRGNFPPRFSGLQFPNYSSELNVNALELDDSALYLCASSLILALYNEQFFGPGTRLTVL.

This clone was observed a few times. The J gene is TRBJ1-5, the V gene TRBV19; weak D call: TRBD1 (5 bases). The CDR3 loop spans 14 amino acids. The germline CDR1 and CDR2 sequences are LNHDA and SQIVND (reference sequence). V lost 4 bases, J lost 7 bases, and 14 bases lay in between. CDR3 bases: TGTGCCAGTAGTAAGGGGCAGGGTGGGCAGCCCCAGCATTTT. Translating it yields CASSKGQGGQPQHF.

The chain is built from TRBV6-4 and TRBJ2-1; TRBD1 matches at 7 bases. The length of the CDR3 is 14 residues. The V segment lost 4 bases and the J segment 7 bases; nucleotides outside the gene matches: 7. In germline, CDR1 is MRHNA, CDR2 SNTAGT. As DNA, the CDR3 is TGTGCCAGCAGTGTTAGGGACAGCGAAAATGAGCAGTTCTTC. Amino acids: CASSVRDSENEQFF.

J is TRBJ2-2 and V is TRBV9; D is uncertain. CDR1 is SGDLS, CDR2 YYNGEE, per germline. The CDR3 is 15 amino acids. The V gene lost 0 bases and the J gene lost 5 bases, with 11 bases spanning the gap. The CDR3 DNA follows: TGTGCCAGCAGCGTAGCGGGTAGGCGGACCGGGGAGCTGTTTTTT. It is translated as CASSVAGRRTGELFF.